This TCR beta chain was found in a study of regulatory T cells. A remark on this clone: The target antigen is unknown.

V gave up 6 bases and J gave up 3 bases; unmatched junction bases: 7. This CDR3 is built from 14 residues. In germline, CDR1 is MNHNS, CDR2 SASEGT. All CD3G-deficient patients showed autoimmunity, more severe in two. Sorting split CD4+ cells into CD25-high CD127-low Tregs and CD25-low CD127-high conventional T cells. Findings and limits, study-wide: Patient repertoires had restricted TRB V-J pairs and skewed V and J usage, most in Tregs. Hydrophobic residues at CDR3 positions 6 and 7 were enriched in conventional CD4+ T cells of CD3G-deficient patients.

Amplification used 52 TRBV primers and 13 TRBJ primers. The data were produced by immunoSEQ multiplex PCR, yet TCRdb's version contains in-frame clones alone and is incomplete. The data contain tens of thousands of clones, 92% of them singletons. This rearrangement joins TRBV6-1 to TRBJ1-2; 7 bases match TRBD1. The material sequenced was conventional CD4+ T cells sorted from blood. This receptor was obtained from a person aged 18 to 35 with CD3G deficiency. CDR3 coding DNA: TGTGCCAGCAGGAGAACAGGGGCCTACTATGGCTACACCTTC. Translated: CASRRTGAYYGYTF.